Listed here are 5 T cell receptor beta chains from one sample, sequenced in a study of PD-1 blockade in classical Hodgkin lymphoma. The time point here: newly diagnosed, previously untreated cHL patient sample. TCRdb's table, derived via immunoSEQ multiplex PCR, lists solely in-frame clones and lacks some. The data contain tens of thousands of clones, approximately 91% of them seen just once; the ten biggest clones take up nearly 5%. Sample: peripheral blood mononuclear cells (PBMCs). Receptors were obtained from a human donor with classical Hodgkin lymphoma.

V usage is TRBV6-5 and J usage is TRBJ1-1, with TRBD1 identical over 7 bases. V dropped 5 bases and J dropped 4; count of bases not matched to a gene: 7. Germline CDR1 is MNHEY and CDR2 is SVGAGI. This CDR3 contains 14 residues. Here the CDR3 reads CASSQGGFLTEAFF. The CDR3 region has the DNA TGTGCCAGCAGTCAAGGGGGCTTTCTCACTGAAGCTTTCTTT.

This chain joins TRBV9 and TRBJ2-7, with TRBD1 matching 8 bases. The germline gives CDR1 SGDLS, CDR2 YYNGEE. The J segment lost 2 bases and the V segment lost 4 bases, leaving 8 bases of the junction unmatched. This CDR3 comprises 15 residues. CDR3 in DNA: TGTGCCAGCAGCCCCCTGGACAGGGAGACCTACGAGCAGTACTTC. Translation: CASSPLDRETYEQYF.

V usage is TRBV6-1 and J usage is TRBJ2-7, with 8 bases fitting TRBD2. In germline, CDR1 is MNHNS, CDR2 SASEGT. Trimming removed 9 bases from V and 2 bases from J; junction bases left unmatched: 6. The CDR3 sequence is 13 residues long. The CDR3 here is CARDCSGTYEQYV. Here the CDR3 DNA reads TGTGCCAGGGACTGTAGCGGGACCTACGAGCAGTACGTC.

The chain uses TRBV6-1 and TRBJ1-5; 8 bases are a match to TRBD1. Trimming at V came to 4 bases and at J to 3 bases, leaving 11 bases not matched to a gene. The CDR3 covers 17 residues. Germline loops: CDR1 MNHNS, CDR2 SASEGT. CDR3 DNA sequence: TGTGCCAGCAGTGCGAATGTACAGGGGGGCTTCAATCAGCCCCAGCATTTT. This codes for CASSANVQGGFNQPQHF.

This rearrangement joins TRBV11-1 to TRBJ2-3; 13 nucleotides align to TRBD2. The germline V gene encodes CDR1 SGHAT and CDR2 FQDESV (reference sequence). The CDR3 length is 15 residues. Trimming took 3 bases from V and 4 from J; bases not matched to a gene: 1. The CDR3 loop reads CASSLTSGRSDTQYF. The CDR3 DNA is TGTGCCAGCAGCTTGACTAGCGGGAGGTCAGATACGCAGTATTTT. The variable domain in full, completed from reference TRBV11-1 and TRBJ2-3, reads EAEVAQSPRYKITEKSQAVAFWCDPISGHATLYWYRQILGQGPELLVQFQDESVVDDSQLPKDRFSAERLKGVDSTLKIQPAELGDSAMYLCASSLTSGRSDTQYFGPGTRLTVL.